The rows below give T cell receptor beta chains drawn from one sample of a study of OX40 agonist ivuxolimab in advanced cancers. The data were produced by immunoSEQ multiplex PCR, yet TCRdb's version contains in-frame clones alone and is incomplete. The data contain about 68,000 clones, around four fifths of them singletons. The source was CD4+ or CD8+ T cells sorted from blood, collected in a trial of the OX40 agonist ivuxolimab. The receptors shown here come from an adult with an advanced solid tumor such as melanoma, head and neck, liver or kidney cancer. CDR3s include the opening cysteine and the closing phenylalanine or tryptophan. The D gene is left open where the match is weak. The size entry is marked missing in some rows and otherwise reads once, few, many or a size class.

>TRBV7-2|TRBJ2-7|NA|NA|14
TGTGCCAGCAGCTTAGAGTCGGTCTCCTACGAGCAGTACTTC
CASSLESVSYEQYF
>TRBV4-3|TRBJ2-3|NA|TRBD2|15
TGCGCCAGCAGCCAAGTAAGCGGGGGCACAGATACGCAGTATTTT
CASSQVSGGTDTQYF
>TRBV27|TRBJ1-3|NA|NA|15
TGTGCCAGCAGTTTATCCGGCGTCTCTGGAAACACCATATATTTT
CASSLSGVSGNTIYF
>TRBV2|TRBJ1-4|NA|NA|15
TGTGCCAGCAGTGAAGCCAGGGGCAGGGGTGAAAAACTGTTTTTT
CASSEARGRGEKLFF
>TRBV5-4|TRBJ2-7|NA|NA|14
TGTGCCAGCAGCTTAGCTCGTGCGAGGGGCGAGCAGTACTTC
CASSLARARGEQYF
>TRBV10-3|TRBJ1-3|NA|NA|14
TGTGCCATCAGTGATGGTAACTCTGGAAACACCATATATTTT
CAISDGNSGNTIYF
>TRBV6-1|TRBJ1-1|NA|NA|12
TGTGCCAGCAGTGAGGTTACCACTGAAGCTTTCTTT
CASSEVTTEAFF
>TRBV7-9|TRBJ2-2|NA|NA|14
TGTGCCAGCAGCTTACCAGACCCCACCGGGGAGCTGTTTTTT
CASSLPDPTGELFF
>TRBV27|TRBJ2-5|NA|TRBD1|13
TGTGCCAGCAGTTTACAGGGGGCAGAGACCCAGTACTTC
CASSLQGAETQYF
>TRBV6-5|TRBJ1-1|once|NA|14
TGTGCCAGCAGGGACAGCAACAAGAACACTGAAGCTTTCTTT
CASRDSNKNTEAFF
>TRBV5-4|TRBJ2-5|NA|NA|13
TGTGCCAGCAGCTTGTATAACCAAGAGACCCAGTACTTC
CASSLYNQETQYF
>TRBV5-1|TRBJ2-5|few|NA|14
TGCGCCAGCAGCTTGGCGGGGCAGCCGGAGACCCAGTACTTC
CASSLAGQPETQYF
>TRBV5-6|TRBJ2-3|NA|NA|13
TGTGCCAGCAGCTTGGGCCCCACGGATACGCAGTATTTT
CASSLGPTDTQYF
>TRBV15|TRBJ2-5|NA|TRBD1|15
TGTGCCACCAGCAGGGGACAGGGGGCTGAGGAGACCCAGTACTTC
CATSRGQGAEETQYF
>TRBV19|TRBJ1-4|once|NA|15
TGTGCCAGTTACGACGGGGGGGGAACTAATGAAAAACTGTTTTTT
CASYDGGGTNEKLFF
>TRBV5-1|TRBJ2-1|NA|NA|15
TGCGCCAGCAGCCCCACCGGGACGCAGGGGAATGAGCAGTTCTTC
CASSPTGTQGNEQFF
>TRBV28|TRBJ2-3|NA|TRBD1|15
TGTGCCACCAACCCGGTCAGGGGGCGTTCAGATACGCAGTATTTT
CATNPVRGRSDTQYF
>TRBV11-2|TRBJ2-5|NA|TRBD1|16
TGTGCCAGCAGCCCCCGGACAGGGGGGAGCCAAGAGACCCAGTACTTC
CASSPRTGGSQETQYF
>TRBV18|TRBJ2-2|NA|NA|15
TGTGCCAGCTCACCACAGTTTAGCGGCACCGGGGAGCTGTTTTTT
CASSPQFSGTGELFF
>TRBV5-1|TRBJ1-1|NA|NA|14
TGCGCCAGCAGCCTTACAGCCATGAACACTGAAGCTTTCTTT
CASSLTAMNTEAFF
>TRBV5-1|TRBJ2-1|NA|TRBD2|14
TGCGCCAGCAGCTTGGCGGGGAGGGTAAATGAGCAGTTCTTC
CASSLAGRVNEQFF
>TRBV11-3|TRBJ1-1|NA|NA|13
TGTGCCAGCAGCCGGAGATTTAACACTGAAGCTTTCTTT
CASSRRFNTEAFF
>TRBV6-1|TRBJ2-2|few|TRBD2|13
TGTGCCAGCAAAAAGCGGGAAACCGGGGAGCTGTTTTTT
CASKKRETGELFF
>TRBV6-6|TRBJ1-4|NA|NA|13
TGTGCCAGCAGAGTAGGGGAGGACGGAAAACTGTTTTTT
CASRVGEDGKLFF
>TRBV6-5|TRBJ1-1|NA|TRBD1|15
TGTGCCAGCAGTCCTTCGACAGGGGGGAACACTGAAGCTTTCTTT
CASSPSTGGNTEAFF
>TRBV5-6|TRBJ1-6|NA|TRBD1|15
TGTGCCAGCAGCTTGGAGTTCAGGGGGAGCTCACCCCTCCACTTT
CASSLEFRGSSPLHF
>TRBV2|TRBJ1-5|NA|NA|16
TGTGCCAGCAGCCCACTAGACAGTTATAGCAATCAGCCCCAGCATTTT
CASSPLDSYSNQPQHF
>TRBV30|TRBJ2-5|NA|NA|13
TGTGCCTGGAGCCCAGGGAACCAAGAGACCCAGTACTTC
CAWSPGNQETQYF
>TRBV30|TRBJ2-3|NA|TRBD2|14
TGTGCCTTGGGACTAGCGGGGGCCGGAGATACGCAGTATTTT
CALGLAGAGDTQYF
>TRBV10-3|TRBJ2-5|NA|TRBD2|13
TGTGCCACCCGGGGGGATATACCAGAGACCCAGTACTTC
CATRGDIPETQYF
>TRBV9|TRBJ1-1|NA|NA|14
TGTGCCAGCAGCATCTCCGGGACGAACACTGAAGCTTTCTTT
CASSISGTNTEAFF
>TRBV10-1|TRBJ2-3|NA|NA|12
TGCGCCAGCAGTGAGTCGAAGGGTACGCAGTATTTT
CASSESKGTQYF
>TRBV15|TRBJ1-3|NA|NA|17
TGTGCCACCAGCAGACGGCCCCCGGGTGACTCTGGAAACACCATATATTTT
CATSRRPPGDSGNTIYF
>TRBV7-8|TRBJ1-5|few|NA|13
TGTGCCAGCAGCCCGGACACTCATCAGCCCCAGCATTTT
CASSPDTHQPQHF
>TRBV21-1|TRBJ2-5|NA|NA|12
TGTGCCAGCAGCAAAGCCCGGGAGACCCAGTACTTC
CASSKARETQYF
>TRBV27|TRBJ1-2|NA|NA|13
TGTGCTTACCGGGATTGGGGTGGCTATGGCTACACCTTC
CAYRDWGGYGYTF
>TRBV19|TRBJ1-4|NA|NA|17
TGTGCCACCACGGTCGGCGTCAGCGCTGCAACTAATGAAAAACTGTTTTTT
CATTVGVSAATNEKLFF
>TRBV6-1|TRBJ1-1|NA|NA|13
TGTGCCAGCAGTGATCAGGGTGGCACTGAAGCTTTCTTT
CASSDQGGTEAFF
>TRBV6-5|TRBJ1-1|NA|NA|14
TGTGCCAGCAGTCGCCCCGGACACGGCACTGAAGCTTTCTTT
CASSRPGHGTEAFF
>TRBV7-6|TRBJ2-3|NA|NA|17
TGTGCCAGCAGCTTAGAATCCCACCGGCCTAGCACAGATACGCAGTATTTT
CASSLESHRPSTDTQYF
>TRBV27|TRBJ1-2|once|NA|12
TGTGCCAGCAGTTTAAACGGCTATGGCTACACCTTC
CASSLNGYGYTF
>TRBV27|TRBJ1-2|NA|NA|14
TGTGCCAGCAGTCCGACTCAAGGCCTAGGGAGCTACACCTTC
CASSPTQGLGSYTF
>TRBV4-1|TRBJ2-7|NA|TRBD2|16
TGCGCCAGCAGCCTAACCGGACTAGCGGGAGTAGACGAGCAGTACTTC
CASSLTGLAGVDEQYF
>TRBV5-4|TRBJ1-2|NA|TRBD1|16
TGTGCCAGCAGCTCCGGGACAGGGGCCCCTGGCTATGGCTACACCTTC
CASSSGTGAPGYGYTF
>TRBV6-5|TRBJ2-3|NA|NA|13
TGTGCCAGCAGTTCCCTAGCCCTAGATACGCAGTATTTT
CASSSLALDTQYF
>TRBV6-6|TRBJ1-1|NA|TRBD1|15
TGTGCCAGCAGTTATTGGAGGGGGCGCAACACTGAAGCTTTCTTT
CASSYWRGRNTEAFF
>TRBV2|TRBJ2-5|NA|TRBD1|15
TGTGCCAGCCAGGAGGCGGGACAGGGGCAAGAGACCCAGTACTTC
CASQEAGQGQETQYF
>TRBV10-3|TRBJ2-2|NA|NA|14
TGTGCCATCAGTGATAGGGGCGGACAAGGGGAGCTGTTTTTT
CAISDRGGQGELFF
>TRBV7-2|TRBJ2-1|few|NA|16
TGTGCCAGCAGCCCCATGAGGGGGGCCGGCGACAATGAGCAGTTCTTC
CASSPMRGAGDNEQFF